These 15 T cell receptor beta chains originate from one sample sequenced in a study of blood T cell repertoires in COVID-19. The table came from immunoSEQ multiplex PCR; TCRdb's copy has only in-frame clones and leaves some out. The profile shows about 210,000 clones, about 87% of them singletons. Sequencing was done on a sample of peripheral blood. The source of these receptors is a man in his sixties with acute or convalescent COVID-19.

The rearrangement uses TRBV7-3 and TRBJ2-1; the match to TRBD1 covers 11 bases. From germline, CDR1 is SGHTA and CDR2 FQGTGA. Trimming cost V 1 base and J 8 bases; bases outside gene matches: 4. CDR3 length: 15 residues. The CDR3 DNA is TGTGCCAGCAGCTTAATGGGACAGGGGGTGGATGAGCAGTTCTTC. Residues: CASSLMGQGVDEQFF.

V and J are TRBV10-3 and TRBJ1-5; possibly TRBD1 for D (5 bases). Trimming cost V 3 bases and J 4 bases, with 16 bases left between them. The CDR3 totals 16 residues. CDR1 is ENHRY, CDR2 SYGVKD, per germline. CDR3 bases: TGTGCCATCAGTGACGAAGGCTCGGGGGGAAATCAGCCCCAGCATTTT. Its translation is CAISDEGSGGNQPQHF.

The V and J genes are TRBV11-2 and TRBJ1-1, with D uncertain. The CDR3 runs 13 residues. The V end was cut by 0 bases, the J end by 4 bases, with 6 bases between. Germline-derived CDR1 and CDR2 are SGHAT and FQNNGV. CDR3 sequence: CASSLESSTEAFF. The CDR3 DNA reads as TGTGCCAGCAGCTTAGAATCGTCCACTGAAGCTTTCTTT.

This clone was recorded only once. The chain recombines TRBV7-3 with TRBJ1-6; 8 bases are shared with TRBD1. Trimming took 0 bases from V and 7 from J; bases not matched to a gene: 2. Germline V gene data show CDR1 as SGHTA and CDR2 as FQGTGA. The CDR3 length is 15 residues. The CDR3 region has the DNA TGTGCCAGCAGCTTAACCAGGGGGCTCAATTCACCCCTCCACTTT. It yields the protein CASSLTRGLNSPLHF.

This chain connects TRBV5-1 to TRBJ2-7; possible D gene TRBD2, 6 bases. Trimming took off 4 bases at V and 0 bases at J, with 14 bases between the two ends. CDR3 length: 15 residues. Germline values: CDR1 SGHRS, CDR2 YFSETQ. CDR3 sequence: CASSLSGGPSYEQYF. The CDR3 nucleotides are TGCGCCAGCAGCCTTTCCGGAGGGCCCTCCTACGAGCAGTACTTC.

This chain uses TRBV6-2 or TRBV6-3 with TRBJ1-1, with 7 bases lining up with TRBD1. V was clipped by 4 bases and J by 1 base; unmatched bases: 6. Germline V gene lookup returns CDR1 MNHEY and CDR2 SVGEGT. This CDR3 is built from 15 residues. The CDR3 DNA reads TGTGCCAGCAGTTCCACTCACAGGGGGAACACTGAAGCTTTCTTT. Residues: CASSSTHRGNTEAFF.

V gene TRBV5-1 combines with J gene TRBJ2-5, with 14 bases fitting TRBD2. Germline loops: CDR1 SGHRS, CDR2 YFSETQ. This CDR3 has 19 amino acids. The junction had 13 bases not matched to a gene; V was cut back by 4 bases and J by 2 bases. This CDR3 reads CASSTGLAGGRTHQETQYF. The CDR3 nucleotides are TGCGCCAGCAGCACAGGACTAGCGGGGGGACGTACGCATCAAGAGACCCAGTACTTC.

The V gene is TRBV11-2, the J gene TRBJ2-5, with TRBD2 as a possible D gene (7 bases). Germline CDR1 is SGHAT and CDR2 is FQNNGV. The CDR3 length is 17 residues. V shed 5 bases and J shed 2 bases, with 21 bases lying between them. The CDR3 DNA reads TGTGCCAGCAGCACCGCCGTGGGGGGGGGCCTACAAGAGACCCAGTACTTC. Encoded protein: CASSTAVGGGLQETQYF. The full variable domain, with the rest looked up from reference TRBV11-2 and TRBJ2-5, is EAGVAQSPRYKIIEKRQSVAFWCNPISGHATLYWYQQILGQGPKLLIQFQNNGVVDDSQLPKDRFSAERLKGVDSTLKIQPAKLEDSAVYLCASSTAVGGGLQETQYFGPGTRLLVL.

The chain uses TRBV6-6 and TRBJ1-5; D is unclear. Trimming shortened V by 2 bases and J by 0 bases, and 11 bases separated the two germline ends. The CDR3 loop spans 16 amino acids. Germline CDR1 and CDR2: MNHNY and SVGAGI (reference sequence). This CDR3 reads CASSYRGLYSNQPQHF. The CDR3 coding sequence is TGTGCCAGCAGTTACAGAGGACTGTATAGCAATCAGCCCCAGCATTTT.

This chain joins TRBV6-4 and TRBJ1-2; possibly TRBD1 for D (5 bases). This CDR3 contains 15 residues. Germline-derived CDR1 and CDR2 are MRHNA and SNTAGT. Trimming took off 3 bases at V and 2 bases at J, with 13 bases between the two ends. CDR3 DNA sequence: TGTGCCAGCAGTGAAAGTAGGGGTATCAACTATGGCTACACCTTC. It specifies CASSESRGINYGYTF.

The chain uses TRBV6-6 and TRBJ2-1; D is unresolved. The V end lost 0 bases, the J end lost 4 bases, and 7 bases lay between the germline ends. CDR1 and CDR2 from the germline V gene are MNHNY and SVGAGI (reference sequence). CDR3 size: 14 residues. CDR3 loop: CASSYSSNYNEQFF. CDR3 coding DNA: TGTGCCAGCAGTTACTCGAGTAATTACAATGAGCAGTTCTTC.

The rearrangement joins TRBV19 to TRBJ1-5; 7 bases match TRBD1. Germline V gene sequence: CDR1 LNHDA, CDR2 SQIVND (reference sequence). The V and J ends lost 7 bases and 6 bases, in that order; junction bases with no gene match: 6. The CDR3 consists of 13 residues. For the CDR3, the DNA is TGTGCCAGTACCAGGGGGATGGGTCAGCCCCAGCATTTT. Translated: CASTRGMGQPQHF.

V is TRBV13 and J is TRBJ2-7, with TRBD1 as a possible D gene (6 bases). The V end lost 0 bases, the J end lost 0 bases, and 9 bases lay between the germline ends. The CDR3 consists of 15 residues. Germline V gene sequence: CDR1 PRHDT, CDR2 FYEKMQ (reference sequence). CDR3 loop: CASSLGQGLSYEQYF. CDR3 in DNA: TGTGCCAGCAGCTTAGGGCAGGGGCTCTCCTACGAGCAGTACTTC. The full variable domain, with the rest looked up from reference TRBV13 and TRBJ2-7, is AAGVIQSPRHLIKEKRETATLKCYPIPRHDTVYWYQQGPGQDPQFLISFYEKMQSDKGSIPDRFSAQQFSDYHSELNMSSLELGDSALYFCASSLGQGLSYEQYFGPGTRLTVT.

V usage is TRBV6-5 and J usage is TRBJ2-7, with 7 bases fitting TRBD1. The CDR3 consists of 16 residues. Germline V gene sequence: CDR1 MNHEY, CDR2 SVGAGI. V gave up 0 bases and J gave up 0 bases; unmatched junction bases: 5. The CDR3 DNA reads as TGTGCCAGCAGTTACTCTCCCAGGGGGAGCTCCTACGAGCAGTACTTC. Protein: CASSYSPRGSSYEQYF.

The chain links TRBV5-1 to TRBJ2-2; 10 bases agree with TRBD2. Germline V gene data show CDR1 as SGHRS and CDR2 as YFSETQ. The length of the CDR3 is 16 residues. With 2 bases clipped from V and 0 bases from J, the junction kept 1 base outside the gene matches. The CDR3 protein is CASSFLAGANTGELFF. The CDR3 DNA reads TGCGCCAGCAGCTTCCTAGCGGGAGCGAACACCGGGGAGCTGTTTTTT. Supplemented by reference TRBV5-1 and TRBJ2-2, the full variable domain reads KAGVTQTPRYLIKTRGQQVTLSCSPISGHRSVSWYQQTPGQGLQFLFEYFSETQRNKGNFPGRFSGRQFSNSRSEMNVSTLELGDSALYLCASSFLAGANTGELFFGEGSRLTVL.